The 3 T cell receptor beta chains given below trace back to one sample, sequenced in a study of T cell responses to AZD1222 COVID-19 vaccine. Libraries were prepared by immunoSEQ multiplex PCR; TCRdb keeps only in-frame clonotypes and omits some of them. The sample consists of 110,000 or so clones, around 83% of them appearing once. The sequences come from peripheral blood, collected 28 days after the second AZD1222 dose. Source of these receptors: an adult who received the AZD1222 COVID-19 vaccine.

The chain joins TRBV6-6 to TRBJ1-5; no definite D call. V lost 2 bases and J 3 bases, leaving 14 bases between the germline ends. This CDR3 comprises 16 residues. Looked up from germline, CDR1 is MNHNY and CDR2 is SVGAGI (reference sequence). CDR3 sequence reads: CASSYDTPSPNQPQHF. The CDR3 coding sequence is TGTGCCAGCAGTTACGACACACCCAGCCCCAATCAGCCCCAGCATTTT.

This clone was picked up one time. The J gene is TRBJ2-5, the V gene TRBV5-1; tentatively, D is TRBD2 (5 bases). The CDR3 loop spans 13 amino acids. Germline CDR1 SGHRS, CDR2 YFSETQ. Deletions cut 6 bases from V and 5 bases from J, with 14 bases between. DNA for the CDR3: TGCGCCAGCACCGGGGAAGGTTTGGAGACCCAGTACTTC. Its translation is CASTGEGLETQYF.

The rearrangement links TRBV6-1 to TRBJ2-7; 8 bases align to TRBD1. V trimming: 3 bases; J trimming: 1 base; junction bases outside the gene matches: 2. Germline values: CDR1 MNHNS, CDR2 SASEGT. The CDR3 length is 14 residues. The CDR3 nucleotides read TGTGCCAGCAGTGAGCAGGGGGCATCCTACGAGCAGTACTTC. The encoded protein is CASSEQGASYEQYF.